The 8 T cell receptor beta chains below come from one sample, sequenced in a study of vaccination and CD4 T cells after COVID-19. These receptors have no identified antigens. Sequenced with the Oncomine TCR Beta short-read assay was DNA taken from cultured CD4+ T cells. One entry per CDR3 protein, called by TCRdb with MiXCR from the PCR reads. The table has about 17,000 distinct CDR3 sequences, about 32% seen once. This sample's treatment: approximately 10-day PBMC culture with coronavirus spike peptide pools or control peptides (ViraFEST assay). The sequenced material came from cultured CD4+ T cells from blood. These receptors were taken from a human donor with COVID-19.

The J gene is TRBJ1-3, the V gene TRBV20-1, with TRBD1 as a possible D gene (6 bases). The CDR3 extends over 14 amino acids. With 6 bases removed from V and 1 base from J, the gap between germline ends came to 13 bases. Germline values: CDR1 DFQATT, CDR2 SNEGSKA (reference sequence). The CDR3 region has the DNA TGCAGTGCCCCGACAGGCCAATCTGGAAACACCATATATTTT. It is translated as CSAPTGQSGNTIYF.

This clonotype was detected a few times. Its ends do not fully match the called genes, so a read error is possible. The V gene is TRBV18, the J gene TRBJ2-5; D remains ambiguous. CDR1 KGHSH and CDR2 LQKENI come from the germline V gene. CDR3 length equals 14 residues. The CDR3 DNA follows: TGTGCCACCTCACCTGGAAACAGACAAGAGACCCAGTACTTC. Translated, it gives CATSPGNRQETQYF.

This clonotype was observed a few times. DNA for the CDR3: TGTGCCAGCAGCTTAGACAGGGATTTGGGCTACGAGCAGTACTTC. Amino acid sequence: CASSLDRDLGYEQYF. The rearrangement links TRBV11-2 to TRBJ2-7, with D possibly matching TRBD1 (5 bases). Deletions cut 0 bases from V and 3 bases from J, with 12 bases between. Germline V CDR1 and CDR2: SGHAT, FQNNGV. CDR3 length equals 15 residues.

The V gene is TRBV5-4, the J gene TRBJ2-3; TRBD1 agrees at 8 bases. The trim removed 4 bases at V and 3 bases at J, leaving 7 bases unmatched. Per germline, CDR1 SGHNT and CDR2 YYREEE (reference sequence). The CDR3 extends over 15 amino acids. The CDR3 DNA follows: TGTGCCAGCAGCCCTCGGACAGGGACTACAGATACGCAGTATTTT. Translating gives CASSPRTGTTDTQYF. The full variable domain, its missing parts supplied by reference TRBV5-4 and TRBJ2-3, is ETGVTQSPTHLIKTRGQQVTLRCSSQSGHNTVSWYQQALGQGPQFIFQYYREEENGRGNFPPRFSGLQFPNYSSELNVNALELDDSALYLCASSPRTGTTDTQYFGPGTRLTVL.

This clonotype was observed a few times. This chain uses TRBV6-2 or TRBV6-3 with TRBJ1-1; D is ambiguous. The CDR3 sequence is 13 residues long. CDR1 is MNHEY, CDR2 SVGEGT, per germline. Trimming removed 7 bases at V and 4 bases at J, with 13 bases between. CDR3 sequence: CASTTKVRTEAFF. CDR3 bases: TGTGCCAGCACCACGAAAGTGCGCACTGAAGCTTTCTTT.

The chain recombines TRBV15 with TRBJ1-5, with a weak D call TRBD1 (6 bases). Looked up from germline, CDR1 is LNHNV and CDR2 is YYDKDF (reference sequence). This CDR3 has 15 amino acids. Trimming removed 5 bases at V and 0 bases at J, with 11 bases between. The chain's CDR3 is CATSLRDISNQPQHF. The CDR3 coding sequence is TGTGCCACCAGCCTGCGGGACATTAGCAATCAGCCCCAGCATTTT.

This clonotype was counted only a few times. The chain uses TRBV28 and TRBJ1-6; D is uncertain. This CDR3 comprises 13 residues. Per the germline V gene, CDR1 is MDHEN and CDR2 is SYDVKM. V shed 6 bases and J shed 4 bases, with 7 bases lying between them. CDR3 amino acids: CASRERYNSPLHF. CDR3 DNA sequence: TGTGCCAGCAGAGAACGGTATAATTCACCCCTCCACTTT. The full variable domain, in which reference TRBV28 and TRBJ1-6 provide the parts outside the CDR3, is DVKVTQSSRYLVKRTGEKVFLECVQDMDHENMFWYRQDPGLGLRLIYFSYDVKMKEKGDIPEGYSVSREKKERFSLILESASTNQTSMYLCASRERYNSPLHFGNGTRLTVT.

The rearrangement uses TRBV2 and TRBJ2-2, with a tentative D call TRBD1 (6 bases). There are 14 residues in the CDR3. The V end lost 6 bases, the J end lost 1 base, and 9 bases lay between the germline ends. CDR1 and CDR2 from the germline V gene are SNHLY and FYNNEI. CDR3: CASSRTVNTGELFF. CDR3 nucleotide sequence: TGTGCCAGCAGCAGGACAGTGAACACCGGGGAGCTGTTTTTT.